A selection of T cell receptor beta chains follows, all from one sample in a study of T cell changes during pregnancy in multiple sclerosis. Only in-frame clones appear in the TCRdb table, and some are missing; sequencing was by immunoSEQ multiplex PCR. The sample has more than 8,000 clones; roughly 87% are singletons. The sequencing here drew on CD8+ T cells from peripheral blood mononuclear cells, taken in the first trimester of pregnancy. The receptor source for this set is a female donor in good health, enrolled as a control in a pregnancy study. CDR3s leave out the opening cysteine and the closing phenylalanine or tryptophan.

j_call v_call cdr3_aa
TRBJ2-7 TRBV4-2 ASSQGEEGGYEQY
TRBJ2-7 TRBV4-2 ASSQEGEGTPYEQY
TRBJ2-1 TRBV7-7 ASSPPGRNEQF
TRBJ2-1 TRBV20-1 SAQENEQF
TRBJ1-4 TRBV5-1 ASRIGGDGEKLF
TRBJ2-7 TRBV6-1 ASSGTGVGEQY
TRBJ1-1 TRBV19 ASTATGGWINTEAF
TRBJ2-1 TRBV4-2 ASSSQGNEQF
TRBJ1-1 TRBV7-2 ASSLGGTGRTEAF
TRBJ2-7 TRBV5-4 ASSSGTSSYEQY
TRBJ2-7 TRBV27 ASSRASGSLYEQY
TRBJ1-1 TRBV14 ASSQDPPPWVRGLEDNTEAF
TRBJ2-1 TRBV7-3 ASSSGTGNNEQF
TRBJ2-5 TRBV4-2 ASSRLQGDQETQY
TRBJ2-1 TRBV9 ASSVDPGNEQF
TRBJ2-1 TRBV5-1 ASSLAGYEQF
TRBJ2-1 TRBV7-9 ASTAGTPRPDEQF
TRBJ2-7 TRBV6-1 ASSEGTGNSGEQY
TRBJ2-5 TRBV25-1 ASSEYFEGGHKTQY
TRBJ2-7 TRBV5-1 ASSWDSLQGGSYEQY
TRBJ1-1 TRBV15 ATSRDRSENTEAF
TRBJ1-5 TRBV4-1 ASSQDMGLRNLNQPQH
TRBJ1-2 TRBV18 ASSPLGPRDRYT